This T cell receptor (beta chain) was recovered during a study of shared clonotypes between healthy human individuals. The CDR3 sequence is 10 residues long. Deletions cut 1 base from V and 7 bases from J, with 4 bases between. The germline gives CDR1 GTSNPN, CDR2 SVGIG (reference sequence). Unsorted samples, those not sorted, used approximately 100 million PBMCs for genomic DNA. Genomic DNA from each subset was divided evenly over several immunoSEQ plates. For unsorted PBMC, around 280 ng DNA per replicate equaled around 27,000 T cell genomes. In the original workflow: ImmunoSEQ supplied junction-only sequences lacking quality scores, so filtering was different. Here immunoSEQ multiplex PCR was the method, and the copy in TCRdb shows in-frame clones only, minus some. For V, J and clone size, that table is used; D and trimming come from the DNA. The sample contains approximately 500,000 clones, around 79% of which appear only once.

The chain links TRBV30 to TRBJ1-2; D not resolved. The TCR was taken from a woman in her thirties or forties in good health. Some clones in this sample may be carry-over from other donors' samples. The sequencing input was PBMCs. CDR3 region: CAWSGRGYTF. In nucleotides, the CDR3 is TGTGCCTGGAGTGGCCGTGGCTACACCTTC. Full variable domain (rest looked up from reference TRBV30 and TRBJ1-2): SQTIHQWPATLVQPVGSPLSLECTVEGTSNPNLYWYRQAAGRGLQLLFYSVGIGQISSEVPQNLSASRPQDRQFILSSKKLLLSDSGFYLCAWSGRGYTFGSGTRLTVV.